Below, 12 T cell receptor beta chains from the same sample are listed, as sequenced in a study of cytomegalovirus exposure and HLA in healthy donors. Researchers ran the PCR with 60 Vbeta and 13 Jbeta primers. Only in-frame clones appear in the TCRdb table, and some are missing; sequencing was by immunoSEQ multiplex PCR. The table lists 150,000 or so clones, around 80% of them singletons. Sequencing was performed on PBMCs. The source of these receptors is a female donor in good health and CMV-seronegative.

The chain couples TRBV5-1 to TRBJ1-2; the D gene is possibly TRBD1 (6 bases). The CDR3 length is 15 residues. The V and J ends lost 7 bases and 3 bases respectively, with 19 bases between them. The germline gives CDR1 SGHRS, CDR2 YFSETQ. This chain's CDR3 is CASGDPGEGHYGYTF. In DNA, the CDR3 is TGCGCCAGCGGAGATCCAGGGGAAGGGCACTATGGCTACACCTTC.

The chain couples TRBV7-9 to TRBJ1-3, with 9 positions matching TRBD1. The CDR3 is 16 amino acids. V lost 2 bases and J lost 4; bases outside the gene matches: 6. The germline V gene has CDR1 SEHNR and CDR2 FQNEAQ (reference sequence). The CDR3 DNA reads TGTGCCAGCAGCTTACGGACAGGGGATTCAGGAAACACCATATATTTT. Its protein is CASSLRTGDSGNTIYF.

This chain uses TRBV6-5 with TRBJ2-3; D is uncertain. In germline, CDR1 is MNHEY, CDR2 SVGAGI. The germline V and J ends were trimmed by 4 bases and 2 bases, with 4 bases remaining between them. This CDR3 comprises 12 residues. The DNA for the CDR3 is TGTGCCAGCAGTTCCTACACAGATACGCAGTATTTT. Translating gives CASSSYTDTQYF.

CDR3 sequence reads: CASSPRGGTHSNQPQHF. CDR3 nucleotide sequence: TGTGCCAGCAGCCCCCGCGGGGGGACCCATAGCAATCAGCCCCAGCATTTT. The chain is built from TRBV9 and TRBJ1-5; maybe TRBD1 (5 bases). This CDR3 has 17 residues. Trimming stripped 4 bases from V and 0 bases from J, with 17 bases between. Germline CDR1 is SGDLS and CDR2 is YYNGEE.

This clone turned up a few times. The J gene is TRBJ1-4, the V gene TRBV5-1; the D is unclear. CDR1 is SGHRS and CDR2 is YFSETQ in the germline V gene. V was pared by 4 bases and J by 6 bases, with 13 bases between. The CDR3 consists of 14 residues. The CDR3 spells CASSREGLYEKLFF. The CDR3 DNA is TGCGCCAGCAGCAGGGAGGGATTATATGAAAAACTGTTTTTT. Complete variable domain (other parts from reference TRBV5-1 and TRBJ1-4): KAGVTQTPRYLIKTRGQQVTLSCSPISGHRSVSWYQQTPGQGLQFLFEYFSETQRNKGNFPGRFSGRQFSNSRSEMNVSTLELGDSALYLCASSREGLYEKLFFGSGTQLSVL.

This clone was seen only a few times. V and J are TRBV5-1 and TRBJ1-2, with 11 bases identical to TRBD1. The V and J ends lost 4 bases and 4 bases, in that order; junction bases with no gene match: 9. The germline gives CDR1 SGHRS, CDR2 YFSETQ. The CDR3 loop spans 16 amino acids. The CDR3 nucleotides are TGCGCCAGCAGCGTTGGACAGGGGGCACGTATCTATGGCTACACCTTC. Translating it yields CASSVGQGARIYGYTF.

This chain uses TRBV6-5 with TRBJ1-4; 9 nucleotides agree with TRBD1. V lost 0 bases, J lost 7 bases, and 3 bases stayed unmatched. The CDR3 is made up of 15 amino acids. Germline V CDR1 and CDR2: MNHEY, SVGAGI. The CDR3 region has the DNA TGTGCCAGCAGTTACTCGGGACAGGGTCGTGAAAAACTGTTTTTT. Translation: CASSYSGQGREKLFF.

The chain joins TRBV5-4 to TRBJ2-7; the match to TRBD1 covers 7 bases. Per the germline V gene, CDR1 is SGHNT and CDR2 is YYREEE (reference sequence). The junction had 12 bases not matched to a gene; V was cut back by 6 bases and J by 0 bases. This CDR3 region has 16 residues. CDR3 in DNA: TGTGCCAGCAAACTTCAACCGGGACAGAACTCCTACGAGCAGTACTTC. This encodes CASKLQPGQNSYEQYF.

The gene calls are TRBV4-2 and TRBJ2-7; tentative D call: TRBD1 (6 bases). V lost 0 bases, J lost 0 bases, and 9 bases lay in between. This CDR3 is built from 15 residues. Per germline, CDR1 LGHNA and CDR2 YNFKEQ. CDR3 nucleotide sequence: TGTGCCAGCAGCCAAGAGAGGGACAACTCCTACGAGCAGTACTTC. Residues: CASSQERDNSYEQYF.

The chain recombines TRBV4-2 with TRBJ2-1; 7 nucleotides agree with TRBD1. Germline V lookup: CDR1 LGHNA, CDR2 YNFKEQ. There are 16 residues in the CDR3. V lost 0 bases, J lost 2 bases, and 4 bases stayed unmatched. The CDR3 reads CASSQDGTGAYNEQFF. The CDR3 DNA sequence: TGTGCCAGCAGCCAAGATGGAACAGGGGCCTACAATGAGCAGTTCTTC.

The sample holds a few counts of this clone. The chain's CDR3 is CASSSTRQTRETQYF. DNA for the CDR3: TGTGCCAGCAGCTCTACTAGGCAGACCAGAGAGACCCAGTACTTC. The chain is built from TRBV7-9 and TRBJ2-5, with D possibly TRBD2 on 5 matching bases. The CDR3 loop spans 15 amino acids. The germline gives CDR1 SEHNR, CDR2 FQNEAQ (reference sequence). Trimming left V 4 bases short and J 4 bases short, with 16 bases between.

The CDR3: CASSNRDRDGPQHF. The CDR3 DNA is TGTGCCAGCAGTAACCGGGACAGGGACGGGCCCCAGCATTTT. This chain connects TRBV9 to TRBJ1-5, with TRBD1 matching over 9 bases. CDR1 and CDR2 (germline): SGDLS, YYNGEE. The CDR3 sequence is 14 residues long. Trimming at V came to 5 bases and at J to 9 bases, leaving 9 bases not matched to a gene.